These T cell receptor beta chains were read from a single sample in a study of blood T cell repertoires in COVID-19. Clones were read by immunoSEQ multiplex PCR, and TCRdb kept only the in-frame ones, dropping some. The repertoire holds a few hundred thousand clones, with over 85% as singletons. Sequenced material: peripheral blood. The origin of the receptors is a man aged 18 to 35 with COVID-19, enrolled during active disease. CDR3s include the opening cysteine and the closing phenylalanine or tryptophan. Each record gives: V gene, CDR3 protein.

TRBV7-9 | CASSLVGGRETQYF
TRBV20-1 | CSASSAGVAKNIQYF
TRBV12-5 | CASGHRDSTYEQYF
TRBV9 | CASSVGGRGLDTQYF
TRBV11-2 | CASSPRGSGGSFDEQFF
TRBV24-1 | CATSDLNPSRTYNEQFF
TRBV9 | CASSVGVAGELFF
TRBV19 | CASSISGQGTNTEAFF
TRBV6-5 | CASKTGSSNQPQHF
TRBV2 | CASSVRSAGELFF
TRBV11-2 | CASSPGTGVGKLFF
TRBV5-1 | CASSRDREEEAFF
TRBV10-3 | CAISESRPSTDTQYF